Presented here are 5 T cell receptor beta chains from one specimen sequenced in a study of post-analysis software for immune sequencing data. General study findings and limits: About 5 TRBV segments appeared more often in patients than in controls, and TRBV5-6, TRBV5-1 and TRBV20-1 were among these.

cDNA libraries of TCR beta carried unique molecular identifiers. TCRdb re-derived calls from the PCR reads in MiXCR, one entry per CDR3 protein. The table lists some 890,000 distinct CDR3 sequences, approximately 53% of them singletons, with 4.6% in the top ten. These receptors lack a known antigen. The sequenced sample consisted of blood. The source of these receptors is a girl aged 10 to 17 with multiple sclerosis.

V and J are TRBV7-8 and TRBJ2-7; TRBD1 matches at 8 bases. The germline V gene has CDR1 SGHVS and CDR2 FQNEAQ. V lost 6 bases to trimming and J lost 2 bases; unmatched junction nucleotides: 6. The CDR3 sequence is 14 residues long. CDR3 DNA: TGTGCCAGCAGGTCATACAGGGGGGCCTACGAGCAGTACTTC. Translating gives CASRSYRGAYEQYF.

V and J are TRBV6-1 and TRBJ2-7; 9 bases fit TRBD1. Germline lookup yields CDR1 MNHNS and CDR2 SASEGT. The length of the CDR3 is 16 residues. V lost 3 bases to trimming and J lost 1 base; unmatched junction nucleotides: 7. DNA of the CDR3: TGTGCCAGCAGTGAGATTGGACAGGGGCTATCCTACGAGCAGTACTTC. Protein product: CASSEIGQGLSYEQYF.

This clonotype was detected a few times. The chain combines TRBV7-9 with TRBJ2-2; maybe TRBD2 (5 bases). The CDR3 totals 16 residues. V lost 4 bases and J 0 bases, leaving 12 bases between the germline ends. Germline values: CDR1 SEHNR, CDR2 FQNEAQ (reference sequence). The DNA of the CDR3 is TGTGCCAGCAGCTGGCGGACGGGGTCGAACACCGGGGAGCTGTTTTTT. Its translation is CASSWRTGSNTGELFF.

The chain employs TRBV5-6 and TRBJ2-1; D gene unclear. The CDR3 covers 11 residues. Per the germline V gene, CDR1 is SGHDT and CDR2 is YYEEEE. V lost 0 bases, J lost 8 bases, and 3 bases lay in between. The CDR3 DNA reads TGTGCCAGCAGCTTGGCCCATGAGCAGTTCTTC. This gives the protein CASSLAHEQFF.

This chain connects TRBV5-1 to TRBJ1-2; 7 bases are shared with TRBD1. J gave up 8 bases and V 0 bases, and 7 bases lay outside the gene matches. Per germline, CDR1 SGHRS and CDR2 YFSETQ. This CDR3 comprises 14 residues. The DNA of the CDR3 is TGCGCCAGCAGCTTGGGGGGACAGACCCACGGCTACACCTTC. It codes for CASSLGGQTHGYTF.